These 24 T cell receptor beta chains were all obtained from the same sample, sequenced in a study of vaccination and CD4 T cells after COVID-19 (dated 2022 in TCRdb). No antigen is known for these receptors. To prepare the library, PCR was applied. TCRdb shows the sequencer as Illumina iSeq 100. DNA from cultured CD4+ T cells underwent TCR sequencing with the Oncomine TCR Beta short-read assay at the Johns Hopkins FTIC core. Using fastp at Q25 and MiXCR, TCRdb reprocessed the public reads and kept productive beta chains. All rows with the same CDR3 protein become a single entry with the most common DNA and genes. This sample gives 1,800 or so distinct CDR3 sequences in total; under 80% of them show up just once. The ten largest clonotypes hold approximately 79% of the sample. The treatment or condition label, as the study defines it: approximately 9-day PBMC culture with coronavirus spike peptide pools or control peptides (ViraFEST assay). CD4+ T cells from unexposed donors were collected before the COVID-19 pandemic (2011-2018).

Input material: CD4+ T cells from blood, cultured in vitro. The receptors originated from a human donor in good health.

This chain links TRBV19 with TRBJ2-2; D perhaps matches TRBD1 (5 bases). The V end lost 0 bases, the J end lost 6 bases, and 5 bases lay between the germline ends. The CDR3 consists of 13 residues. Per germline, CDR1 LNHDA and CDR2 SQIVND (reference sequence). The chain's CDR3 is CASSIDRAGELFF. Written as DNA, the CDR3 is TGTGCCAGTAGTATAGACAGGGCCGGGGAGCTGTTTTTT.

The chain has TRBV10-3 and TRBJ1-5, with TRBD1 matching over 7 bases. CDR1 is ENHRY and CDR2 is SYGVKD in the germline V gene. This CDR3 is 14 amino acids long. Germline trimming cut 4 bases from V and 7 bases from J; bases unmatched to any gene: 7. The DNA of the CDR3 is TGTGCCATCAGTGGACAGGGTGATGCCCAGCCCCAGCATTTT. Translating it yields CAISGQGDAQPQHF.

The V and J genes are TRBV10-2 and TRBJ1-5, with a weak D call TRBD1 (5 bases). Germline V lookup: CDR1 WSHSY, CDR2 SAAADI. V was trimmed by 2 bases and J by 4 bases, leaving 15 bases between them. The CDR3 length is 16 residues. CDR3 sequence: CASSEPGFAINQPQHF. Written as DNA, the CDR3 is TGCGCCAGCAGTGAGCCAGGGTTCGCAATAAATCAGCCCCAGCATTTT.

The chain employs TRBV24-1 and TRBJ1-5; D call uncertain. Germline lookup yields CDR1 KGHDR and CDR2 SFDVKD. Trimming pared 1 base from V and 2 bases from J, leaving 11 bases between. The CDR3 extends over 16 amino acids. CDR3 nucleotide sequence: TGTGCCACCAGTGATTTACGAGGGTTTGGCAATCAGCCCCAGCATTTT. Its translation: CATSDLRGFGNQPQHF.

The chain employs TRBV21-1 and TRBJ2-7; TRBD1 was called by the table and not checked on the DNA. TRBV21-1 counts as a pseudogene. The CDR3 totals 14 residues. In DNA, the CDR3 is TGTGCCAGCAGCAAAGAAGGGACAGGGCTCGAGCAGTACTTC. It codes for CASSKEGTGLEQYF.

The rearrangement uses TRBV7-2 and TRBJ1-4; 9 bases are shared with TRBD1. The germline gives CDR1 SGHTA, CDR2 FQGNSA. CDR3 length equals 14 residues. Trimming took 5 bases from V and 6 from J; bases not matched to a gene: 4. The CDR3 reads CASSPDRGHEKLFF. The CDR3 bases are TGTGCCAGCAGCCCGGACAGGGGTCATGAAAAACTGTTTTTT.

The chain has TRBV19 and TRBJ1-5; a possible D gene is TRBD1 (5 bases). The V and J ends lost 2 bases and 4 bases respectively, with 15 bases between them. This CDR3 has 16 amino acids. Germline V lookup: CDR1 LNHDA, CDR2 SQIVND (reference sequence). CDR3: CASSIRPRVGNQPQHF. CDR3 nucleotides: TGTGCCAGTAGTATACGCCCCAGGGTTGGGAATCAGCCCCAGCATTTT.

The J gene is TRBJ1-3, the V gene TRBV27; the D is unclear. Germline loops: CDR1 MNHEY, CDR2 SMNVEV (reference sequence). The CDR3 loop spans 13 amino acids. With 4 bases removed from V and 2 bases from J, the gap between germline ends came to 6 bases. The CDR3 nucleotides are TGTGCCAGCAGTTCCGGGGCTGGAAACACCATATATTTT. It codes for CASSSGAGNTIYF.

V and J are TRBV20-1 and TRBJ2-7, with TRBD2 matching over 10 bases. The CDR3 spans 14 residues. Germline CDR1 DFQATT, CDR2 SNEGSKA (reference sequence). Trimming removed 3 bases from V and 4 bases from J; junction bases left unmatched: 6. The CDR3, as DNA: TGCAGTGCTAGTGCTAGCGGGGGAAAATACGAGCAGTACTTC. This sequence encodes CSASASGGKYEQYF.

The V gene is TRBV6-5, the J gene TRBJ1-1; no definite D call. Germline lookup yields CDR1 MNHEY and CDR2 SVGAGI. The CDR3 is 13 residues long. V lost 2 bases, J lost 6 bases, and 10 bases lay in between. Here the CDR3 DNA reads TGTGCCAGCAGTTACACGAGGGCGCCTGAAGCTTTCTTT. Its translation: CASSYTRAPEAFF.

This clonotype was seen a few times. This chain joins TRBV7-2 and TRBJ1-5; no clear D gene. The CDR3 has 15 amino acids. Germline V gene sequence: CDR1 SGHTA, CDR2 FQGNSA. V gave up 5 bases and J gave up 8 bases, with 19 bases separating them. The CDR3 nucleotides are TGTGCCAGCAGCCATGAGGGCGGGTCTGGTGAGCCCCAGCATTTT. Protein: CASSHEGGSGEPQHF.

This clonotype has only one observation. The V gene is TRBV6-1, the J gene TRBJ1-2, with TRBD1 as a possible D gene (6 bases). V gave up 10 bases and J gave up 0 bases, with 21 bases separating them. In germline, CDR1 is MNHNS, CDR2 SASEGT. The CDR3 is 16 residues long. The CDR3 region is CAITGQILAANYGYTF. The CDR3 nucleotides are TGTGCCATCACCGGACAGATACTGGCCGCTAACTATGGCTACACCTTC.

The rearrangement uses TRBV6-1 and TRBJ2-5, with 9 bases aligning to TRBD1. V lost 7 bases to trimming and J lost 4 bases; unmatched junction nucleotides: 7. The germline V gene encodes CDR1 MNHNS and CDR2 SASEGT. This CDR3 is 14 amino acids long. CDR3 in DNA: TGTGCCAGCATCTTGACAGGGGGGGGAGAGACCCAGTACTTC. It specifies CASILTGGGETQYF.

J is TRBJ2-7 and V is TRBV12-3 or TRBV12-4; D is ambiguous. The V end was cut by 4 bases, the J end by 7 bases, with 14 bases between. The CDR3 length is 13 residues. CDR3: CASSSLQRREQYF. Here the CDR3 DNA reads TGTGCCAGCAGTTCCCTACAGCGCAGGGAGCAGTACTTC.

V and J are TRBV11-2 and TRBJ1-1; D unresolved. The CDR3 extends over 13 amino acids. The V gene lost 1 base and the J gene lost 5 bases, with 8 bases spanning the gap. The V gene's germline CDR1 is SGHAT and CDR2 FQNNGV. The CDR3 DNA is TGTGCCAGCAGCTTAGGGAGGGAAACTGAAGCTTTCTTT. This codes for CASSLGRETEAFF.

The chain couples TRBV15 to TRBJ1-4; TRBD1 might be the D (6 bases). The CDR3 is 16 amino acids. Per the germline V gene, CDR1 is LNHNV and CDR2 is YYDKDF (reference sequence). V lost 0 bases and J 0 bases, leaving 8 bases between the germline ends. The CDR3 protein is CATSRDQGPTNEKLFF. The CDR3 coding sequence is TGTGCCACCAGCAGAGATCAGGGGCCAACTAATGAAAAACTGTTTTTT.

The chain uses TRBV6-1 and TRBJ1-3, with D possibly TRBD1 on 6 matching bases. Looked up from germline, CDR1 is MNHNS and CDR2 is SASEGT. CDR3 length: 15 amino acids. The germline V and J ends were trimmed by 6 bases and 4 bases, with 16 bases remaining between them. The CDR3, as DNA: TGTGCCAGCAGGTCAGGGGCATGGGCGGGAAACACCATATATTTT. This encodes CASRSGAWAGNTIYF.

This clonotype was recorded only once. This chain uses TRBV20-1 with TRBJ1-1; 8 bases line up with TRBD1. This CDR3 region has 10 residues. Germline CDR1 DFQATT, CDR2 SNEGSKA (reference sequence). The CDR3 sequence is CRGQGPEAFF. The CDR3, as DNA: TGCCGAGGACAGGGCCCTGAAGCTTTCTTT.

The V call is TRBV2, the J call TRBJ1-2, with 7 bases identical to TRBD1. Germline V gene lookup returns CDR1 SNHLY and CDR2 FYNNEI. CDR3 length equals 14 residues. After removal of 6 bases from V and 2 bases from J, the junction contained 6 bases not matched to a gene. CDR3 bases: TGTGCCAGCAGGCCTCCGGGACAGAACTATGGCTACACCTTC. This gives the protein CASRPPGQNYGYTF.

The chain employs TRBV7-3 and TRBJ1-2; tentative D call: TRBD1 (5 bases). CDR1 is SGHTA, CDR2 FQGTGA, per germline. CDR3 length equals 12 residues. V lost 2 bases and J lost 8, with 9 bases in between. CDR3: CASSLEGFGYTF. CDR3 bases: TGTGCCAGCAGCTTAGAGGGGTTCGGCTACACCTTC.

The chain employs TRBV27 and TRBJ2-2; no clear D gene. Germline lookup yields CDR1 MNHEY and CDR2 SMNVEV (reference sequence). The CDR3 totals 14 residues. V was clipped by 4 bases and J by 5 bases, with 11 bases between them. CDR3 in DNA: TGTGCCAGCAGTTGGCCTGGTGGGACCGGGGAGCTGTTTTTT. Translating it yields CASSWPGGTGELFF.

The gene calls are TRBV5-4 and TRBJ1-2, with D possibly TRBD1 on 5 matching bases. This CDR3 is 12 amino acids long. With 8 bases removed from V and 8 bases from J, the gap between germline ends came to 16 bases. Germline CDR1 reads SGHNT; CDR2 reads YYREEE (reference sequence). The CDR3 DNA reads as TGTGCCAGTTCGGGGTCAGGGTACGGCTACACCTTC. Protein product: CASSGSGYGYTF. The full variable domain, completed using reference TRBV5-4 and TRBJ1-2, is ETGVTQSPTHLIKTRGQQVTLRCSSQSGHNTVSWYQQALGQGPQFIFQYYREEENGRGNFPPRFSGLQFPNYSSELNVNALELDDSALYLCASSGSGYGYTFGSGTRLTVV.

The CDR3 region has the DNA TGTGCCAGCAGTCGAACAACTACCGGGACAGGGGGCACTGAAGCTTTCTTT. It yields the protein CASSRTTTGTGGTEAFF. This chain uses TRBV6-1 with TRBJ1-1; 11 bases line up with TRBD1. CDR3 length: 17 amino acids. CDR1 is MNHNS, CDR2 SASEGT, per germline. J gave up 4 bases and V 5 bases, and 12 bases lay outside the gene matches.

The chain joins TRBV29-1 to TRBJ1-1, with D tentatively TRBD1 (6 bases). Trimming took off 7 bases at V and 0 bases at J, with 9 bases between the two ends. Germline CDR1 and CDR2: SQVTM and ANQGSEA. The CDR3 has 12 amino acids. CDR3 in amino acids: CSAGTLNTEAFF. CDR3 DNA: TGCAGCGCGGGGACACTGAACACTGAAGCTTTCTTT.